These 3 T cell receptor beta chains share one sample of origin, sequenced in a study of cytomegalovirus exposure and HLA in healthy donors. PCR primers comprised 60 Vbeta and 13 Jbeta primers. This table comes from immunoSEQ multiplex PCR, and its TCRdb copy is limited to in-frame clones, with some not included. Of 150,000 to 200,000 clones listed, 84% are singletons. Sequencing was done on a sample of PBMCs. Receptors originate from a boy under 18 in good health and CMV-seronegative.

The chain has TRBV5-1 and TRBJ1-1; D might be TRBD1 (5 bases). The CDR3 sequence is 14 residues long. Germline CDR1 reads SGHRS; CDR2 reads YFSETQ. Between the trimmed V and J ends, which lost 3 bases and 6 bases, there was a span of 15 bases. The CDR3 DNA sequence: TGCGCCAGCAGCTCCAGGGAAGGTAGGGCTGAAGCTTTCTTT. Protein: CASSSREGRAEAFF. Combining the CDR3 with reference TRBV5-1 and TRBJ1-1 gives the whole variable domain KAGVTQTPRYLIKTRGQQVTLSCSPISGHRSVSWYQQTPGQGLQFLFEYFSETQRNKGNFPGRFSGRQFSNSRSEMNVSTLELGDSALYLCASSSREGRAEAFFGQGTRLTVV.

The chain employs TRBV27 and TRBJ1-2, with TRBD1 matching 7 bases. CDR3 length: 12 residues. Trimming cost V 4 bases and J 7 bases; bases outside gene matches: 3. Germline CDR1 is MNHEY and CDR2 is SMNVEV (reference sequence). CDR3: CASSSRGSGYTF. CDR3 in DNA: TGTGCCAGCAGTTCCAGGGGGTCTGGCTACACCTTC.

The chain has TRBV4-3 and TRBJ1-1, with 7 bases that match TRBD1. The CDR3 has 15 residues. Trimming at V came to 3 bases and at J to 2 bases, leaving 6 bases not matched to a gene. Germline V gene data show CDR1 as LGHNA and CDR2 as YSLEER. The CDR3: CASSHAGTDNTEAFF. The CDR3 nucleotides are TGCGCCAGCAGCCATGCCGGGACAGACAACACTGAAGCTTTCTTT.